This T cell receptor (beta chain) stems from a study of beta chain features in type 1 diabetes. CDR1 is SNHLY and CDR2 is FYNNEI in the germline V gene. The V and J ends lost 7 bases and 7 bases respectively, with 17 bases between them. This CDR3 is built from 13 residues. Sequencing targeted expressed TCRB transcripts, as all isolated RNA had been reverse transcribed. Using immunoSEQ multiplex PCR, the repertoire was profiled, and TCRdb retains in-frame clones only, with some absent. The data contain hundreds of thousands of clones, approximately 15% of them singletons. Findings and caveats of the study: Researchers report that Type 1 diabetes patients had moderately but significantly shorter TCRB CDR3s across all four CD4+ subsets.

This clone was picked up a small number of times. Its specificity is not known. Specimen: naive CD4+ T cells from blood. The chain has TRBV2 and TRBJ2-7; no firm D call. The source is a man between 18 and 35 years old with type 1 diabetes. CDR3 protein: CASKRIYFGEQYF. The CDR3 coding sequence is TGTGCCAGCAAACGAATTTACTTCGGGGAGCAGTACTTC.